This paragraph covers one TCR beta chain sequence. The antigen remains undetermined. The junction departs from the called germline gene at one end, perhaps through a read error. The data were obtained in a study of blood T cells in healthy people across ages. Every donor gave about 9 milliliters of peripheral blood. The extraction recovered at least 5.5 micrograms of total RNA per sample. Findings and limits, study-wide: Per million T cells, TCR beta diversity dropped about linearly as age rose.

Combining a sample-barcoded 5' primer with a J-beta primer mix, a second PCR ran for roughly 7 to 12 cycles. TCRdb recomputed calls from the 5' RACE reads with MiXCR, one row per CDR3 protein. This repertoire shows 1.5 million to 2 million distinct CDR3 sequences, 25% to 30% found once; its top ten account for 7% to 9%. Per the germline V gene, CDR1 is MNHEY and CDR2 is SVGAGI. The CDR3 totals 13 residues. The sequencing sample was made of blood. The chain joins TRBV6-5 to TRBJ2-1; 7 positions match TRBD2. The clonotype originates from a woman in her twenties or thirties in good health. The CDR3 reads CASRYSNGDYPFF. The CDR3 region has the DNA TGTGCCAGCAGGTACTCGAATGGGGACTACCCGTTCTTC.